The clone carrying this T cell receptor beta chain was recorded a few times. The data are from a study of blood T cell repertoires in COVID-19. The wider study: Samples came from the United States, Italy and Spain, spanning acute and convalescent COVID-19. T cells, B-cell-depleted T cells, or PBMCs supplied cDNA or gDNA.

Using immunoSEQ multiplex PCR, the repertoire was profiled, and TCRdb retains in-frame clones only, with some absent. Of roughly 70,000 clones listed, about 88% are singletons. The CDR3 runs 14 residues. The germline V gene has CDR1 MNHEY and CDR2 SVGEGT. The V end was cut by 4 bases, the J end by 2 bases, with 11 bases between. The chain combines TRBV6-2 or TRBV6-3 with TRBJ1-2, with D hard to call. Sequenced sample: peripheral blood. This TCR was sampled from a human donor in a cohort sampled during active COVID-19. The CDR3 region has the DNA TGTGCCAGCAGTTCCAGCGGCCCCAACTATGGCTACACCTTC. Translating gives CASSSSGPNYGYTF.